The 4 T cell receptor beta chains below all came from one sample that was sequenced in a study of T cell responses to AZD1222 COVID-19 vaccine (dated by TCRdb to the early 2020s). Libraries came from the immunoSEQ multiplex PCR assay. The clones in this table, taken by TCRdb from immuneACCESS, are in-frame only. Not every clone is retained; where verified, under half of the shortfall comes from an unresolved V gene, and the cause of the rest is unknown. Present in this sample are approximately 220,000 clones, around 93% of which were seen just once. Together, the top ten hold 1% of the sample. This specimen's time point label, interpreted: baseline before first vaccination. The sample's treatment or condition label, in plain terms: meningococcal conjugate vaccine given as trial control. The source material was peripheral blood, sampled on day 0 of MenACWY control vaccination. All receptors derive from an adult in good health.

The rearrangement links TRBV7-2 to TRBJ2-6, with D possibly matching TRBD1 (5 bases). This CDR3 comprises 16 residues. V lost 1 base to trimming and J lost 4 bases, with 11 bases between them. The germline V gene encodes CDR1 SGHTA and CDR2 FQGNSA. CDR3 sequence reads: CASSLGGQGGANVLTF. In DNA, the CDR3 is TGTGCCAGCAGCTTAGGCGGACAAGGCGGGGCCAACGTCCTGACTTTC. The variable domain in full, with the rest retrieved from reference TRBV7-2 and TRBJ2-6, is GAGVSQSPSNKVTEKGKDVELRCDPISGHTALYWYRQSLGQGLEFLIYFQGNSAPDKSGLPSDRFSAERTGGSVSTLTIQRTQQEDSAVYLCASSLGGQGGANVLTFGAGSRLTVL.

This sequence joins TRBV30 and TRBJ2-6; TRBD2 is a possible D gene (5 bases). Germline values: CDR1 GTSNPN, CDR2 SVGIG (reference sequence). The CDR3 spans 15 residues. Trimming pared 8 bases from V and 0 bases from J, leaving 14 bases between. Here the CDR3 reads CAAQPGISGANVLTF. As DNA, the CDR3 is TGTGCCGCACAGCCGGGAATCTCTGGGGCCAACGTCCTGACTTTC.

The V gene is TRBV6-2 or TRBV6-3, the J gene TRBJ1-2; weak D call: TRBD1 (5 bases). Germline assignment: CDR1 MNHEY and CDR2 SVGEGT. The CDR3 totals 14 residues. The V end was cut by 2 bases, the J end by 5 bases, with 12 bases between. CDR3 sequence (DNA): TGTGCCAGCAGTTACCCCAGGGCTCGTTATGGCTACACCTTC. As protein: CASSYPRARYGYTF.

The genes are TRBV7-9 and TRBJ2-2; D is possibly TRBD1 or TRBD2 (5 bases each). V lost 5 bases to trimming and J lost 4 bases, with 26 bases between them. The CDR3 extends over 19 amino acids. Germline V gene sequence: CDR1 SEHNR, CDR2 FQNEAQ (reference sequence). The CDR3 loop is CASSTLGALGGRITGELFF. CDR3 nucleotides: TGTGCCAGCAGCACACTAGGGGCCCTAGGCGGACGTATCACCGGGGAGCTGTTTTTT. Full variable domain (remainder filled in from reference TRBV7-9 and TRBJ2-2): DTGVSQNPRHKITKRGQNVTFRCDPISEHNRLYWYRQTLGQGPEFLTYFQNEAQLEKSRLLSDRFSAERPKGSFSTLEIQRTEQGDSAMYLCASSTLGALGGRITGELFFGEGSRLTVL.